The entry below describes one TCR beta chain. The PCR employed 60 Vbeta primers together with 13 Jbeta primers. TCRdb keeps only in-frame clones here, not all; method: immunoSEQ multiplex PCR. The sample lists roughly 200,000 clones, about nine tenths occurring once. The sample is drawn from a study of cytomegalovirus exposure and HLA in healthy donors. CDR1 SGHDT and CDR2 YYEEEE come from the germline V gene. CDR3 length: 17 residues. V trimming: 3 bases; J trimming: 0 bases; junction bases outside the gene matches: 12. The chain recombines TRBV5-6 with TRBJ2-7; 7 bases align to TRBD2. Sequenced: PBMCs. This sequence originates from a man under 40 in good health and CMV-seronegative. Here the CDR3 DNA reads TGTGCCAGCAGCTCCCCCCAGGCGCGGGAGCCCTCCTACGAGCAGTACTTC. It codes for CASSSPQAREPSYEQYF. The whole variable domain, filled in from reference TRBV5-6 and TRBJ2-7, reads DAGVTQSPTHLIKTRGQQVTLRCSPKSGHDTVSWYQQALGQGPQFIFQYYEEEERQRGNFPDRFSGHQFPNYSSELNVNALLLGDSALYLCASSSPQAREPSYEQYFGPGTRLTVT.